The clone carrying this T cell receptor beta chain has just a few counts. Its antigen remains unknown. The record originates from a study of neurological immune-mediated disorders. Study-level points and caveats: Multiple sclerosis, the disease with the least TCR clonal expansion, fell below healthy controls, whereas HTLV-1-associated myelopathy showed the most. CDR3 amino acid sequences found in expanded clones were never shared across subjects, suggesting private repertoires in all groups.

The sorted libraries took roughly 1 million CD4+ or CD8+ T cells. 5'RACE generated cDNA with 10-nucleotide random UMIs. TCRdb re-analysed the 5' RACE reads in MiXCR, keeping a single row per CDR3 protein. The sample carries 3,000 to 4,000 distinct CDR3 sequences, 30% to 35% recorded once. Sequencing was performed on CD8+ T cells from blood. The receptor comes from a man aged 45 to 65 with HTLV-1-associated myelopathy (HAM/TSP).

The CDR3 nucleotides are TGTGCCAGCAGCCCGGGTCTCCTTGCGGAGACCCAGTACTTC. Its protein is CASSPGLLAETQYF. The chain combines TRBV6-5 with TRBJ2-5; D is undetermined. In germline, CDR1 is MNHEY, CDR2 SVGAGI. CDR3 length: 14 residues. V shed 6 bases and J shed 5 bases, with 16 bases lying between them.